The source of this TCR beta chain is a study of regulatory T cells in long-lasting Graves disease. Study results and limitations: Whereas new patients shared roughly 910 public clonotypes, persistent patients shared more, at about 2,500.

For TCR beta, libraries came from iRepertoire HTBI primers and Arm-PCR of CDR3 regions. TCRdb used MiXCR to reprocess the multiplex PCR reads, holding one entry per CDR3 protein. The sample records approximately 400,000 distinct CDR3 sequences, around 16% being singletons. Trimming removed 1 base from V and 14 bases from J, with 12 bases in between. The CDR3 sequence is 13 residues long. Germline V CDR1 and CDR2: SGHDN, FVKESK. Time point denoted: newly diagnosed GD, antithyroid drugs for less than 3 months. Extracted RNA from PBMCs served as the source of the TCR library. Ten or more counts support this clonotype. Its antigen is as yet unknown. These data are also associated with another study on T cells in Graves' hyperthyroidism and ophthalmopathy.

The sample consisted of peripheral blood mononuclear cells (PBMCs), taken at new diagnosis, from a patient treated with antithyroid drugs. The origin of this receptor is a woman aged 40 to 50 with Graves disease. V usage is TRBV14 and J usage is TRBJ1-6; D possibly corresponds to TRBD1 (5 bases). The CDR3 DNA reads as TGTGCCAGCAGCCAAGGACAGACAACGTCCCTCCACTTT. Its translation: CASSQGQTTSLHF. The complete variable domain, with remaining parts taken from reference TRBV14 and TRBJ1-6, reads EAGVTQFPSHSVIEKGQTVTLRCDPISGHDNLYWYRRVMGKEIKFLLHFVKESKQDESGMPNNRFLAERTGGTYSTLKVQPAELEDSGVYFCASSQGQTTSLHFGNGTRLTVT.